This passage covers 8 T cell receptor beta chains from one sample sequenced in a study of blood T cell repertoires in COVID-19 (TCRdb year 2020). Library method: the immunoSEQ multiplex PCR assay. The source is immuneACCESS, and TCRdb retained only in-frame sequences with V and J called. Part of the clones is not carried over; for the studies checked, unresolved V genes explain less than half of this, and the remainder is unexplained. Recorded for this sample are roughly 130,000 clones; about 88% of them occurred a single time. Approximately 3.7% of the sample is held by the ten biggest clonotypes. The sample comprised peripheral blood. The receptors shown here come from a man in his forties or fifties with active COVID-19.

The chain joins TRBV19 to TRBJ1-1, with 7 nucleotides matching TRBD1. This CDR3 spans 15 amino acids. CDR1 and CDR2 from the germline V gene are LNHDA and SQIVND (reference sequence). Trimming cost V 4 bases and J 0 bases; bases outside gene matches: 5. The chain's CDR3 is CASSTRGQLNTEAFF. In nucleotides, the CDR3 is TGTGCCAGTAGTACGAGGGGACAGCTGAACACTGAAGCTTTCTTT.

V and J are TRBV18 and TRBJ1-2, with 7 bases lining up with TRBD1. Germline V gene data show CDR1 as KGHSH and CDR2 as LQKENI. CDR3 length equals 15 residues. V lost 3 bases, J lost 7 bases, and 11 bases stayed unmatched. The CDR3 here is CASSPRTGEFLGYTF. The CDR3 region has the DNA TGTGCCAGCTCACCTCGGACAGGCGAGTTTCTTGGCTACACCTTC.

This clone was counted once. The chain combines TRBV5-1 with TRBJ2-6, with D unclear. The CDR3 length is 17 residues. The V and J ends lost 1 base and 2 bases respectively, with 13 bases between them. Germline CDR1 reads SGHRS; CDR2 reads YFSETQ. CDR3 in DNA: TGCGCCAGCAGCTTGTCACTCTCCCCCACTGGGGCCAACGTCCTGACTTTC. Protein sequence: CASSLSLSPTGANVLTF.

The J gene is TRBJ2-1, the V gene TRBV6-1, with 7 nucleotides matching TRBD2. This CDR3 has 16 amino acids. Germline V gene lookup returns CDR1 MNHNS and CDR2 SASEGT. The V segment lost 2 bases and the J segment 8 bases; nucleotides outside the gene matches: 12. This chain's CDR3 is CASSEFPGLPTDEQFF. CDR3 sequence (DNA): TGTGCCAGCAGTGAATTTCCGGGACTACCGACGGATGAGCAGTTCTTC.

Points on this clone: An end of the junction does not agree with germline; a read error may underlie this. This chain uses TRBV6-6 with TRBJ1-3; 7 bases line up with TRBD1. The germline gives CDR1 MNHNY, CDR2 SVGAGI (reference sequence). This CDR3 is built from 12 residues. The CDR3 region has the DNA TGTGCCAGCAGTTTGTCTACCACAGGGGCCCATTTT. Its protein product is CASSLSTTGAHF.

J is TRBJ1-2 and V is TRBV18; 7 nucleotides align to TRBD1. The CDR3 loop spans 18 amino acids. V shed 4 bases and J 4 bases; nucleotides not matched to a gene: 18. CDR1 and CDR2 from the germline V gene are KGHSH and LQKENI. CDR3 protein: CASSLESSGGRGTYGYTF. DNA of the CDR3: TGTGCCAGCTCACTTGAGTCGTCAGGGGGACGCGGCACCTATGGCTACACCTTC.

As DNA, the CDR3 is TGTGCCAGCAGCGTGCCCCCCGGACAGGTCGGGGGCTCACTGCCTGAAGCTTTCTTT. It codes for CASSVPPGQVGGSLPEAFF. The rearrangement uses TRBV9 and TRBJ1-1; 7 bases are shared with TRBD1. V lost 2 bases and J lost 6; bases outside the gene matches: 22. Per the germline V gene, CDR1 is SGDLS and CDR2 is YYNGEE. The CDR3 has 19 residues.

The chain links TRBV11-3 to TRBJ2-5; D is unresolved. V dropped 0 bases and J dropped 0 bases, with 8 bases sitting between them. The CDR3 covers 15 residues. Germline lookup yields CDR1 SGHNT and CDR2 YENEEA. The CDR3 nucleotides read TGTGCCAGCAGCTTAGATTGGCCAAACCAAGAGACCCAGTACTTC. Translated: CASSLDWPNQETQYF.